These 13 T cell receptor beta chains originate from one sample sequenced in a study of blood T cell repertoires in COVID-19. Generated by immunoSEQ multiplex PCR, the TCRdb table keeps only in-frame clones and is missing some. The table shows nearly 350,000 clones, with 80% to 90% occurring only once. Sequenced sample: peripheral blood. These receptor sequences come from a woman aged 50 to 60 with COVID-19, enrolled during active disease.

The rearrangement joins TRBV27 to TRBJ2-7, with 9 bases lining up with TRBD1. The CDR3 has 15 amino acids. CDR1 and CDR2 from the germline V gene are MNHEY and SMNVEV (reference sequence). J lost 4 bases, V lost 3 bases, and 7 bases had no gene match. CDR3 nucleotides: TGTGCCAGCAGTTTGGTGGGACAGGGAAGGTACGAGCAGTACTTC. Amino acids: CASSLVGQGRYEQYF.

This sequence joins TRBV3-1 (or the pseudogene TRBV3-2) and TRBJ2-7; D unresolved. This CDR3 contains 12 residues. Germline CDR1 and CDR2: LGHDT and YNNKEL (reference sequence). Trimming shortened V by 4 bases and J by 2 bases, and 6 bases separated the two germline ends. The CDR3 bases are TGTGCCAGCAGCCCCCGTACCTACGAGCAGTACTTC. Amino acids: CASSPRTYEQYF.

This chain links TRBV7-8 with TRBJ2-7; 13 bases are a match to TRBD2. This CDR3 is 16 amino acids long. V dropped 6 bases and J dropped 4; count of bases not matched to a gene: 9. The germline V gene has CDR1 SGHVS and CDR2 FQNEAQ. CDR3 amino acids: CASSSTGTSGAYEQYF. The CDR3 region has the DNA TGTGCCAGCAGTTCTACCGGGACTAGCGGGGCTTACGAGCAGTACTTC.

This chain links TRBV5-1 with TRBJ2-2, with a tentative D call TRBD1 (6 bases). Germline-derived CDR1 and CDR2 are SGHRS and YFSETQ. This CDR3 contains 15 residues. The V end lost 4 bases, the J end lost 3 bases, and 13 bases lay between the germline ends. For the CDR3, the DNA is TGCGCCAGCAGCACACACAGGGTGGACACCGGGGAGCTGTTTTTT. The encoded protein is CASSTHRVDTGELFF.

This clone was seen just once. The V and J genes are TRBV5-5 and TRBJ1-1; D ambiguous. Trimming took 1 base from V and 7 from J, leaving 14 bases between them. From germline, CDR1 is SGHKS and CDR2 YYEKEE (reference sequence). The CDR3 has 14 residues. CDR3 coding DNA: TGTGCCAGCAGCTTGCTTTTACAGAAACTTGAAGCTTTCTTT. It codes for CASSLLLQKLEAFF.

J is TRBJ2-2 and V is TRBV29-1, with 11 bases aligning to TRBD2. CDR1 is SQVTM, CDR2 ANQGSEA, per germline. With V trimmed by 6 bases and J by 3 bases, 9 bases remained unmatched. This CDR3 spans 16 amino acids. Here the CDR3 reads CSVGTSGGGYTGELFF. The CDR3 nucleotides read TGCAGCGTGGGGACTAGCGGAGGAGGGTACACCGGGGAGCTGTTTTTT.

This clone showed up just a few times. The V and J genes are TRBV5-4 and TRBJ1-5, with D perhaps TRBD1 (6 bases). CDR1 SGHNT and CDR2 YYREEE come from the germline V gene (reference sequence). Trimming left V 4 bases short and J 4 bases short, with 15 bases between. CDR3 length: 15 amino acids. Here the CDR3 reads CASSIQGLGNQPQHF. CDR3 DNA: TGTGCCAGCAGCATCCAGGGGCTAGGGAATCAGCCCCAGCATTTT.

This sequence joins TRBV18 and TRBJ1-4; D is unclear. V shed 4 bases and J shed 8 bases, with 8 bases lying between them. The CDR3 totals 12 residues. Per germline, CDR1 KGHSH and CDR2 LQKENI. The CDR3 loop reads CASSLPGEKLFF. The CDR3 DNA reads as TGTGCCAGCTCACTCCCCGGGGAAAAACTGTTTTTT.

This clone was counted a few times. The V gene is TRBV3-1 (or the pseudogene TRBV3-2), the J gene TRBJ1-2; no reliable D call. The CDR3 loop spans 13 amino acids. Germline loops: CDR1 LGHDT, CDR2 YNNKEL (reference sequence). Between the trimmed V and J ends, which lost 4 bases and 6 bases, there was a span of 12 bases. The CDR3 nucleotides read TGTGCCAGCAGCCTCCGCCGGGGAGATGGCTACACCTTC. As protein: CASSLRRGDGYTF.

The CDR3 DNA sequence: TGTGCCAGCAGTTACCCGGATGGCGGAACATTATGGAACACTGAAGCTTTCTTT. Protein: CASSYPDGGTLWNTEAFF. The rearrangement joins TRBV11-2 to TRBJ1-1; D remains unclear. Germline CDR1 reads SGHAT; CDR2 reads FQNNGV. Trimming took 6 bases from V and 1 from J, leaving 24 bases between them. The CDR3 consists of 18 residues.

The V call is TRBV5-8, the J call TRBJ2-5, with 10 bases matching TRBD2. The germline V gene encodes CDR1 SGHTS and CDR2 YDEGEE. Trimming took 5 bases from V and 4 from J; bases not matched to a gene: 14. This CDR3 is built from 17 residues. The CDR3 is CASRYPGLAISRETQYF. In DNA, the CDR3 is TGTGCCAGCAGATATCCGGGACTAGCGATTTCCCGAGAGACCCAGTACTTC.

The V call is TRBV3-1 (or the pseudogene TRBV3-2), the J call TRBJ2-5; perhaps TRBD2 as D (5 bases). The V gene lost 0 bases and the J gene lost 5 bases, with 16 bases spanning the gap. CDR1 and CDR2 from the germline V gene are LGHDT and YNNKEL (reference sequence). The CDR3 is 16 amino acids. The CDR3 DNA reads as TGTGCCAGCAGCCAAGATACCCCGACTACGTGGGAGACCCAGTACTTC. Its protein is CASSQDTPTTWETQYF.

The chain joins TRBV5-1 to TRBJ2-7; D possibly corresponds to TRBD1 (6 bases). Germline CDR1 reads SGHRS; CDR2 reads YFSETQ. Trimming shortened V by 0 bases and J by 3 bases, and 7 bases separated the two germline ends. The CDR3 sequence is 13 residues long. The CDR3 here is CASSLETGYEQYF. For the CDR3, the DNA is TGCGCCAGCAGCTTGGAGACAGGCTACGAGCAGTACTTC. Drawing the rest from reference TRBV5-1 and TRBJ2-7, the complete variable domain is KAGVTQTPRYLIKTRGQQVTLSCSPISGHRSVSWYQQTPGQGLQFLFEYFSETQRNKGNFPGRFSGRQFSNSRSEMNVSTLELGDSALYLCASSLETGYEQYFGPGTRLTVT.